The clone carrying this T cell receptor beta chain was seen repeatedly, ten times or more. TCRdb re-analyzed the PCR reads through MiXCR. In the table there are nearly 25,000 clones, over 10% of which are singletons. The CDR3 consists of 14 residues. With 5 bases removed from V and 8 bases from J, the gap between germline ends came to 17 bases. Germline assignment: CDR1 SGHRS and CDR2 YFSETQ. This sample is part of a study of metastatic and nonmetastatic thyroid tumors. Each patient went into thyroid surgery without having received any treatment. The receptor's source is a female donor with papillary thyroid cancer or a benign thyroid nodule (not recorded which). Some clones in this sample may be carry-over from other donors' samples. The chain employs TRBV5-1 and TRBJ1-3; the D gene is possibly TRBD1 (6 bases). What was sequenced was blood. CDR3 loop: CASRPRTGGHTIYF. The CDR3 region has the DNA TGCGCCAGCAGGCCACGGACCGGGGGGCACACCATATATTTT.